Following are 25 T cell receptor beta chains from one sample sequenced in a study of T cell responses to AZD1222 COVID-19 vaccine. Generated by immunoSEQ multiplex PCR, the TCRdb table keeps only in-frame clones and is missing some. The table records 40,000 to 60,000 clones, 65% to 90% of them present only once. The sample was peripheral blood, taken 28 days after the second AZD1222 dose. The receptors originated from an adult who received the AZD1222 COVID-19 vaccine.

The chain couples TRBV5-1 to TRBJ1-5, with unresolved D. From germline, CDR1 is SGHRS and CDR2 YFSETQ. The V and J ends lost 0 bases and 3 bases respectively, with 7 bases between them. There are 14 residues in the CDR3. CDR3 nucleotides: TGCGCCAGCAGCTTGGACGGACCCAATCAGCCCCAGCATTTT. Encoded protein: CASSLDGPNQPQHF.

This chain joins TRBV6-5 and TRBJ2-2, with 9 nucleotides matching TRBD2. There are 15 residues in the CDR3. J gave up 4 bases and V 5 bases, and 5 bases lay outside the gene matches. Germline lookup yields CDR1 MNHEY and CDR2 SVGAGI. The CDR3 protein is CASSNSGSSTGELFF. For the CDR3, the DNA is TGTGCCAGCAGTAATAGCGGGAGTAGCACCGGGGAGCTGTTTTTT.

The chain recombines TRBV27 with TRBJ1-6; D uncertain. The CDR3 has 13 amino acids. V lost 3 bases and J 8 bases, leaving 8 bases between the germline ends. Germline V gene lookup returns CDR1 MNHEY and CDR2 SMNVEV (reference sequence). Here the CDR3 reads CASSFVLDSPLHF. The CDR3, as DNA: TGTGCCAGCAGTTTTGTATTAGATTCACCCCTCCACTTT.

The V gene is TRBV6-2 or TRBV6-3, the J gene TRBJ2-7; D is unclear. The CDR3 is made up of 12 amino acids. V was trimmed by 6 bases and J by 8 bases, leaving 14 bases between them. Germline-derived CDR1 and CDR2 are MNHEY and SVGEGT. The CDR3 loop reads CASSQSPTKQYF. The CDR3 bases are TGTGCCAGCAGCCAGAGCCCTACGAAGCAGTACTTC.

This chain connects TRBV21-1 to TRBJ2-5; the DNA was not compared with TRBD2, the D call given in the table. TRBV21-1 is reported as a pseudogene. This CDR3 comprises 16 residues. The CDR3 reads CASSKGFLAVQETQYF. The CDR3 coding sequence is TGTGCCAGCAGCAAGGGTTTCCTAGCGGTCCAAGAGACCCAGTACTTC.

V is TRBV4-2 and J is TRBJ2-3; 8 positions agree with TRBD2. Losses at the gene ends were 1 base for V and 3 bases for J; bases not matched to a gene: 12. Germline CDR1 is LGHNA and CDR2 is YNFKEQ. The CDR3 is made up of 18 amino acids. This CDR3 is CASSQAEALAGFTDTQYF. CDR3 DNA: TGTGCCAGCAGCCAAGCGGAAGCGCTAGCGGGTTTTACAGATACGCAGTATTTT.

A remark on this clone: Other DNA sequences of this sample code for an identical CDR3. V gene TRBV5-1 combines with J gene TRBJ1-1, with 7 bases fitting TRBD1. The trim removed 3 bases at V and 5 bases at J, leaving 7 bases unmatched. Germline V gene sequence: CDR1 SGHRS, CDR2 YFSETQ. The CDR3 length is 14 residues. As DNA, the CDR3 is TGCGCCAGCAGCTGGACAGGCCCCGAGACTGAAGCTTTCTTT. Translation gives CASSWTGPETEAFF.

The chain has TRBV4-3 and TRBJ2-2; maybe TRBD2 (6 bases). Per germline, CDR1 LGHNA and CDR2 YSLEER. V was cut by 1 base and J by 5 bases, with 11 bases left in between. CDR3 length equals 15 residues. CDR3 sequence reads: CASSQGGGITGELFF. CDR3 coding DNA: TGCGCCAGCAGCCAAGGTGGGGGGATAACCGGGGAGCTGTTTTTT.

The chain's CDR3 is CASSWTGRESPLHF. The CDR3 coding sequence is TGTGCCAGCAGTTGGACAGGACGGGAATCACCCCTCCACTTT. The chain carries TRBV27 and TRBJ1-6; TRBD1 matches 7 bases. V shed 4 bases, J shed 10 bases, and the junction held 7 bases outside the gene matches. The CDR3 is 14 amino acids. Germline V gene data show CDR1 as MNHEY and CDR2 as SMNVEV (reference sequence).

The V and J genes are TRBV19 and TRBJ1-1, with 10 bases aligning to TRBD1. The CDR3 extends over 15 amino acids. Germline V gene data show CDR1 as LNHDA and CDR2 as SQIVND (reference sequence). The junction had 5 bases not matched to a gene; V was cut back by 2 bases and J by 5 bases. The CDR3 sequence: CASSIFGGQGTEAFF. The CDR3, as DNA: TGTGCCAGTAGTATATTCGGGGGACAGGGGACTGAAGCTTTCTTT.

The chain joins TRBV28 to TRBJ1-3; TRBD1 aligns across 8 bases. V lost 4 bases to trimming and J lost 5 bases; unmatched junction nucleotides: 4. The length of the CDR3 is 14 residues. The germline V gene has CDR1 MDHEN and CDR2 SYDVKM. The CDR3 sequence: CASSSGQGRNTIYF. CDR3 sequence (DNA): TGTGCCAGCAGTTCTGGACAGGGTCGAAACACCATATATTTT. The variable domain in full, completed from reference TRBV28 and TRBJ1-3, reads DVKVTQSSRYLVKRTGEKVFLECVQDMDHENMFWYRQDPGLGLRLIYFSYDVKMKEKGDIPEGYSVSREKKERFSLILESASTNQTSMYLCASSSGQGRNTIYFGEGSWLTVV.

This rearrangement joins TRBV6-5 to TRBJ1-2; D gene ambiguous. CDR1 is MNHEY and CDR2 is SVGAGI in the germline V gene. The ends were cut back, 8 bases at V and 7 bases at J, with 14 bases in the middle. The CDR3 covers 12 residues. CDR3: CASHPRTGGYTF. Written as DNA, the CDR3 is TGTGCCAGCCATCCCCGGACGGGTGGCTACACCTTC.

This chain uses TRBV5-8 with TRBJ1-5; D not resolved. Per germline, CDR1 SGHTS and CDR2 YDEGEE. The CDR3 totals 15 residues. Trimming left V 5 bases short and J 5 bases short, with 17 bases between. CDR3 amino acids: CASSPGIQTYQPQHF. As DNA, the CDR3 is TGTGCCAGCAGTCCCGGGATCCAGACGTATCAGCCCCAGCATTTT.

The chain uses TRBV14 and TRBJ2-7; D gene unclear. Germline V lookup: CDR1 SGHDN, CDR2 FVKESK. V lost 3 bases and J lost 4, with 7 bases in between. This CDR3 comprises 12 residues. In DNA form, the CDR3 reads TGTGCCAGCAGCCAGACGAGTTACGAGCAGTACTTC. The encoded protein is CASSQTSYEQYF.

This sequence joins TRBV6-6 and TRBJ1-4, with D hard to call. V was cut by 0 bases and J by 7 bases, with 12 bases left in between. This CDR3 contains 15 residues. CDR1 and CDR2 (germline): MNHNY, SVGAGI (reference sequence). CDR3: CASSYSPGPGEKLFF. CDR3 DNA: TGTGCCAGCAGTTACTCACCCGGGCCCGGTGAAAAACTGTTTTTT.

The V call is TRBV7-9, the J call TRBJ2-7, with 10 bases lining up with TRBD1. The CDR3 length is 16 residues. J gave up 6 bases and V 5 bases, and 13 bases lay outside the gene matches. The germline V gene has CDR1 SEHNR and CDR2 FQNEAQ (reference sequence). The CDR3 loop is CASSNLPGQGIGEQYF. CDR3 sequence (DNA): TGTGCCAGCAGCAACCTACCGGGACAGGGGATCGGCGAGCAGTACTTC.

On this clone itself: The sample holds other DNA sequences that translate to the same CDR3. V and J are TRBV28 and TRBJ2-5, with 10 bases fitting TRBD1. There are 14 residues in the CDR3. V dropped 5 bases and J dropped 5; count of bases not matched to a gene: 5. CDR1 MDHEN and CDR2 SYDVKM come from the germline V gene. CDR3 bases: TGTGCCAGCAGTACGACAGGGGGCGCGGAGACCCAGTACTTC. Its translation is CASSTTGGAETQYF.

The chain carries TRBV6-1 and TRBJ1-5; D not certain. The CDR3 length is 10 residues. Germline lookup yields CDR1 MNHNS and CDR2 SASEGT. The germline V and J ends were trimmed by 3 bases and 7 bases, with 1 base remaining between them. Here the CDR3 reads CASSDQPQHF. CDR3 nucleotide sequence: TGTGCCAGCAGTGACCAGCCCCAGCATTTT.

The V and J genes are TRBV15 and TRBJ2-1; 14 bases match TRBD2. Germline CDR1 reads LNHNV; CDR2 reads YYDKDF (reference sequence). J was trimmed by 5 bases and V by 0 bases; bases with no gene match: 9. The CDR3 covers 19 residues. CDR3 sequence: CATSRDNFGTSGSNNEQFF. The CDR3 DNA sequence: TGTGCCACCAGCAGAGATAATTTCGGGACTAGCGGGAGCAACAATGAGCAGTTCTTC.

The chain employs TRBV5-1 and TRBJ2-5, with D possibly being TRBD2 (6 bases). Germline loops: CDR1 SGHRS, CDR2 YFSETQ. CDR3 size: 13 residues. The V end lost 3 bases, the J end lost 3 bases, and 9 bases lay between the germline ends. The CDR3 region is CASSSGLEETQYF. The CDR3 DNA reads TGCGCCAGCAGCTCGGGACTTGAAGAGACCCAGTACTTC. Full variable domain (outside the CDR3, taken from reference TRBV5-1 and TRBJ2-5): KAGVTQTPRYLIKTRGQQVTLSCSPISGHRSVSWYQQTPGQGLQFLFEYFSETQRNKGNFPGRFSGRQFSNSRSEMNVSTLELGDSALYLCASSSGLEETQYFGPGTRLLVL.

The chain links TRBV7-3 to TRBJ2-7; 9 nucleotides line up with TRBD1. The CDR3 loop spans 15 amino acids. Germline V gene sequence: CDR1 SGHTA, CDR2 FQGTGA. The V segment lost 0 bases and the J segment 3 bases; nucleotides outside the gene matches: 3. CDR3 nucleotide sequence: TGTGCCAGCAGCTTAACGCCGGGACAGGGCTACGAGCAGTACTTC. Its protein product is CASSLTPGQGYEQYF.

The V gene is TRBV10-2, the J gene TRBJ2-2; a weak D match, TRBD1 (5 bases). V was pared by 4 bases and J by 4 bases, with 16 bases between. CDR3 length: 16 amino acids. The germline CDR1 and CDR2 sequences are WSHSY and SAAADI. The CDR3 spells CASSGMAGLITGELFF. The CDR3 DNA is TGCGCCAGCAGTGGGATGGCAGGGTTAATCACCGGGGAGCTGTTTTTT.

This CDR3 reads CASSAATSGGSYEQYF. The CDR3 DNA reads as TGTGCCAGTAGTGCCGCCACTAGCGGGGGCTCCTACGAGCAGTACTTC. The genes are TRBV19 and TRBJ2-7, with TRBD2 matching over 11 bases. Germline CDR1 and CDR2: LNHDA and SQIVND (reference sequence). The CDR3 totals 16 residues. V shed 5 bases and J 0 bases; nucleotides not matched to a gene: 6. The variable domain in full, completed from reference TRBV19 and TRBJ2-7, reads DGGITQSPKYLFRKEGQNVTLSCEQNLNHDAMYWYRQDPGQGLRLIYYSQIVNDFQKGDIAEGYSVSREKKESFPLTVTSAQKNPTAFYLCASSAATSGGSYEQYFGPGTRLTVT.

This chain links TRBV10-1 with TRBJ1-3; D unresolved. With 3 bases removed from V and 0 bases from J, the gap between germline ends came to 9 bases. CDR1 and CDR2 (germline): WNHNN, SYGVQD (reference sequence). This CDR3 is 15 amino acids long. CDR3 sequence: CASSDRRHSGNTIYF. The CDR3 DNA follows: TGCGCCAGCAGTGATCGCAGGCACTCTGGAAACACCATATATTTT.

The CDR3: CASSSFSGANVLTF. The CDR3 DNA reads as TGTGCCAGCTCATCTTTCTCTGGGGCCAACGTCCTGACTTTC. The chain uses TRBV18 and TRBJ2-6; D uncertain. The germline gives CDR1 KGHSH, CDR2 LQKENI. The ends were cut back, 5 bases at V and 0 bases at J, with 5 bases in the middle. This CDR3 is 14 amino acids long.